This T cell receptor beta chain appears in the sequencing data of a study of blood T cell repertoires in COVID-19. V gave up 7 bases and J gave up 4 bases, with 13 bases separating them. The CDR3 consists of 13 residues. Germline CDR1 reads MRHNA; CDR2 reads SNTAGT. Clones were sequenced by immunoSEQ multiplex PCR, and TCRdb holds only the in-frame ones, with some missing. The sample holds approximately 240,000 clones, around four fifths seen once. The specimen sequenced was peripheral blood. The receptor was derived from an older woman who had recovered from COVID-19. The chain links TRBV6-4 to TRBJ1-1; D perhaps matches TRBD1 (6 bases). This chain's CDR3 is CASIRGAGTEAFF. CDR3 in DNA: TGTGCCAGCATACGGGGGGCGGGCACTGAAGCTTTCTTT.